This TCR beta chain came from a study of blood T cell repertoires in COVID-19. Study background: The study drew acute and convalescent COVID-19 samples from the United States, Italy and Spain. PBMCs, B-cell-depleted T cells, or T cells were the source of the cDNA or gDNA that made up the material.

Profiling relied on immunoSEQ multiplex PCR, and the TCRdb table lists in-frame clones only, not all of them. Of roughly 75,000 clones in the sample, around 80% were seen once. This receptor was identified in a man aged 50-60 years with acute or convalescent COVID-19. Sequences were obtained from peripheral blood.

CDR3 bases: TGTGCCAGCAGCTTTGACAAGACCTATGGCTACACCTTC. Its protein product is CASSFDKTYGYTF. This chain joins TRBV7-2 and TRBJ1-2; D remains ambiguous. CDR1 is SGHTA, CDR2 FQGNSA, per germline. Trimming took off 3 bases at V and 4 bases at J, with 9 bases between the two ends. The CDR3 is made up of 13 amino acids.